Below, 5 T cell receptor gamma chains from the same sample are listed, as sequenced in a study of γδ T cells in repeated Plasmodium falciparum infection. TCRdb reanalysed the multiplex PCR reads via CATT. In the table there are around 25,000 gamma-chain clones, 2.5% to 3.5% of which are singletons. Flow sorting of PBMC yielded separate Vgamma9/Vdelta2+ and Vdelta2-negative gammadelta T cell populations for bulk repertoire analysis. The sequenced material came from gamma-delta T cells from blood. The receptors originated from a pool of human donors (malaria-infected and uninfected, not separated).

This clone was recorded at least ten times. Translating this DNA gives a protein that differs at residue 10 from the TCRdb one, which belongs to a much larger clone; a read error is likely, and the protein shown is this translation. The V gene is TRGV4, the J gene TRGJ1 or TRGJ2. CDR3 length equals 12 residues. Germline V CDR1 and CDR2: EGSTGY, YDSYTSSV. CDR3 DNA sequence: TGTGCCACCTGGGATGGGCGGTATAAGGAACTCTTT. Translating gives CATWDGRYKELF.

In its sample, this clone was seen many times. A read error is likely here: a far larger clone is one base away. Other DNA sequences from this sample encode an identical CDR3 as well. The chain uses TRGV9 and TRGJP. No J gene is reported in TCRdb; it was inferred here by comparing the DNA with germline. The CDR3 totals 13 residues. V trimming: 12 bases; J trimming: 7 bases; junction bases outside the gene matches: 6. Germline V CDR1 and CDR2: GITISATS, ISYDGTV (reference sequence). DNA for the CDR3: TGTGCCCTGTACGAGTTGGGCAAAAAAATCAAGGTATTT. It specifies CALYELGKKIKVF.

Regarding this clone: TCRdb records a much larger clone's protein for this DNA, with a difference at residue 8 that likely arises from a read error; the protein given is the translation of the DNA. In DNA form, the CDR3 reads TGTGCCACCTGGGACAGTCAATGGAATTATAAGAAACTCTTT. This sequence encodes CATWDSQWNYKKLF. The chain combines TRGV5 with TRGJ1 or TRGJ2. TCRdb does not report a J gene; here it was assigned by matching the DNA to germline references. CDR3 length: 14 residues. Losses at the gene ends were 1 base for V and 5 bases for J; bases not matched to a gene: 8. Germline CDR1 is VINAFY and CDR2 is YDVSNSKD.

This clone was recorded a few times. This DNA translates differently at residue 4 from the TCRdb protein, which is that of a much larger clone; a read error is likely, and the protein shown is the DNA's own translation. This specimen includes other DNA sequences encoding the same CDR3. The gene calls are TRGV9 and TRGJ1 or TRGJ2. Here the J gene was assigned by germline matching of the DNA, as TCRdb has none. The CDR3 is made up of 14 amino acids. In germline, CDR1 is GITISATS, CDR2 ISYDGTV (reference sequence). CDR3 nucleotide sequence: TGTGCCTTGCGGGAGGTCCCCCATGGGGATAAGAAACTCTTT. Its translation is CALREVPHGDKKLF.

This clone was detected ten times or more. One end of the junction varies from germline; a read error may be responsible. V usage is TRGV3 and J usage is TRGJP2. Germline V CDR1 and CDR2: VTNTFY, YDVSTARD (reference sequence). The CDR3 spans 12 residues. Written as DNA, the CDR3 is TGTGCCACCTGGGTCAGGGTAGGGATCAAGACGTTT. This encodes CATWVRVGIKTF.